This T cell receptor beta chain originates from a study of PD-1 blockade in mismatch repair-deficient tumors. The assay was immunoSEQ multiplex PCR, and TCRdb's table has in-frame clones only and misses some. Of about 110,000 clones in the sample, over 65% are singletons; the top ten hold 4% to 5%. Comments on this clone: The antigen remains unidentified.

TCR sequencing covered three patients who responded to pembrolizumab. The germline gives CDR1 MNHEY, CDR2 SVGAGI. The CDR3 is made up of 14 amino acids. V shed 6 bases, J shed 4 bases, and the junction held 7 bases outside the gene matches. Study-level points and caveats: Tumor-resident clones, often undetectable pretreatment in blood, expanded then contracted after pembrolizumab.

The chain couples TRBV6-5 to TRBJ1-1; TRBD1 agrees at 8 bases. Sequenced here: peripheral blood, sampled 60 weeks after starting pembrolizumab. The TCR comes from an adult with mismatch repair-deficient cancer. CDR3 sequence: CASRPGQAITEAFF. The DNA of the CDR3 is TGTGCCAGCAGACCGGGACAGGCTATCACTGAAGCTTTCTTT.